This T cell receptor beta chain was identified in a study of blood T cell repertoires in COVID-19. Study-level background: The samples span acute and convalescent COVID-19 from the United States, Italy and Spain.

Profiled with immunoSEQ multiplex PCR; TCRdb holds only in-frame clones, not every one. The table includes under 250,000 clones, over 70% detected once. The CDR3 runs 15 residues. Germline CDR1 reads LGHDT; CDR2 reads YNNKEL (reference sequence). Trimming shortened V by 3 bases and J by 6 bases, and 14 bases separated the two germline ends. The V gene is TRBV3-1 (or the pseudogene TRBV3-2), the J gene TRBJ2-2; tentative D call: TRBD2 (6 bases). This clonotype was sampled from a middle-aged man with acute or convalescent COVID-19. Sequencing used peripheral blood. The CDR3 DNA reads TGTGCCAGCAGCCACGGGACTCCTCCCCCCGGGGAGCTGTTTTTT. This gives the protein CASSHGTPPPGELFF.